These 10 T cell receptor beta chains originate from one sample sequenced in a study of blood T cell repertoires in COVID-19. Here immunoSEQ multiplex PCR was the method, and the copy in TCRdb shows in-frame clones only, minus some. The sample includes 150,000 or so clones, approximately 80% seen only once; the top ten take around 4.8%. Source material: peripheral blood. Every receptor here comes from a woman of 80 years or more with active or convalescent COVID-19.

The J gene is TRBJ1-1, the V gene TRBV13; 7 bases map to TRBD1. V was pared by 5 bases and J by 4 bases, with 13 bases of the junction left unmatched. The germline CDR1 and CDR2 sequences are PRHDT and FYEKMQ (reference sequence). There are 16 residues in the CDR3. The CDR3 spells CASSREKQGYVTEAFF. The DNA for the CDR3 is TGTGCCAGCAGCCGCGAAAAACAGGGGTATGTCACTGAAGCTTTCTTT.

Only a few counts were recorded for this clone. The rearrangement joins TRBV18 to TRBJ1-2; no definite D call. The germline V gene encodes CDR1 KGHSH and CDR2 LQKENI. The CDR3 is 14 residues long. Trimming removed 3 bases at V and 8 bases at J, with 16 bases between. CDR3 bases: TGTGCCAGCTCACCTGGCGGCCGGCGGGCGGGCTACACCTTC. As protein: CASSPGGRRAGYTF.

The chain carries TRBV27 and TRBJ1-1, with D tentatively TRBD1 (5 bases). Germline CDR1 is MNHEY and CDR2 is SMNVEV (reference sequence). The V and J ends lost 2 bases and 0 bases respectively, with 7 bases between them. The CDR3 covers 14 residues. CDR3 protein: CASSLQGLNTEAFF. The CDR3 region has the DNA TGTGCCAGCAGTTTACAGGGTTTGAACACTGAAGCTTTCTTT.

V gene TRBV7-9 combines with J gene TRBJ1-2; a weak D match, TRBD1 (6 bases). Germline V gene sequence: CDR1 SEHNR, CDR2 FQNEAQ (reference sequence). The V end lost 5 bases, the J end lost 8 bases, and 18 bases lay between the germline ends. The CDR3 runs 14 residues. The DNA of the CDR3 is TGTGCCAGCAGCCTGGGTGGGTCAGGGGCCGGCTACACCTTC. This gives the protein CASSLGGSGAGYTF.

The chain recombines TRBV19 with TRBJ1-5, with D maybe TRBD1 (5 bases). The length of the CDR3 is 15 residues. Germline loops: CDR1 LNHDA, CDR2 SQIVND (reference sequence). Trimming shortened V by 0 bases and J by 6 bases, and 12 bases separated the two germline ends. The CDR3 spells CASSIDGGASQPQHF. CDR3 DNA sequence: TGTGCCAGTAGTATAGACGGCGGGGCTTCTCAGCCCCAGCATTTT.

This clone was recorded a few times. The chain combines TRBV5-8 with TRBJ1-5; TRBD1 is a possible D gene (5 bases). Trimming took off 1 base at V and 0 bases at J, with 11 bases between the two ends. The CDR3 is made up of 16 amino acids. In germline, CDR1 is SGHTS, CDR2 YDEGEE. The chain's CDR3 is CASSLRTGYSNQPQHF. The CDR3 region has the DNA TGTGCCAGCAGCTTGAGAACAGGATATAGCAATCAGCCCCAGCATTTT.

The genes are TRBV18 and TRBJ1-4; 8 bases agree with TRBD1. The CDR3 spans 15 residues. Trimming cost V 1 base and J 5 bases; bases outside gene matches: 3. Germline CDR1 and CDR2: KGHSH and LQKENI. The CDR3 loop reads CASSPLDRVNEKLFF. CDR3 sequence (DNA): TGTGCCAGCTCACCACTGGACAGGGTAAATGAAAAACTGTTTTTT.

As regards this clone: This same CDR3 is encoded by further DNA sequences in the sample. The CDR3 nucleotides are TGTGCCACCAGCAGGGGGGGGACGGGGAACACTGAAGCTTTCTTT. Amino acids: CATSRGGTGNTEAFF. The chain couples TRBV15 to TRBJ1-1, with D possibly being TRBD1 (5 bases). V was pared by 3 bases and J by 1 base, with 12 bases between. The CDR3 sequence is 15 residues long. Germline V CDR1 and CDR2: LNHNV, YYDKDF (reference sequence).

This clone was detected only a few times. The gene calls are TRBV19 and TRBJ2-4, with D maybe TRBD2 (7 bases). The CDR3 sequence is 14 residues long. From germline, CDR1 is LNHDA and CDR2 SQIVND (reference sequence). V shed 6 bases and J shed 4 bases, with 13 bases lying between them. This chain's CDR3 is CASSSRGGKNIQYF. CDR3 bases: TGTGCCAGTAGCTCGAGGGGGGGAAAAAACATTCAGTACTTC.

This chain links TRBV5-8 with TRBJ2-2; perhaps TRBD1 as D (5 bases). CDR1 is SGHTS, CDR2 YDEGEE, per germline. The CDR3 sequence is 16 residues long. The V end lost 2 bases, the J end lost 4 bases, and 15 bases lay between the germline ends. DNA for the CDR3: TGTGCCAGCAGCTTTAAGCAGGGTTGGAGCACCGGGGAGCTGTTTTTT. Translation: CASSFKQGWSTGELFF.